This entry lists 30 T cell receptor beta chains sequenced from one sample in a study of T cells after yellow fever vaccination. TCRdb used MiXCR to reprocess the 5' RACE reads, holding one entry per CDR3 protein. The sample shows hundreds of thousands of distinct CDR3 sequences, approximately 15% of them seen only once. Sample: PBMCs, taken on the day of the yellow fever booster vaccination. The receptors stem from a man aged 30-40 years who received the YFV17D yellow fever vaccine.

The chain recombines TRBV7-8 with TRBJ2-3, with 13 bases identical to TRBD2. Germline V lookup: CDR1 SGHVS, CDR2 FQNEAQ. V gave up 3 bases and J gave up 4 bases; unmatched junction bases: 7. CDR3 size: 17 residues. DNA of the CDR3: TGTGCCAGCAGCTTTTGGACTAGCGGGAGAGGTGCAGATACGCAGTATTTT. Encoded protein: CASSFWTSGRGADTQYF.

This clonotype was detected a few times. The chain employs TRBV29-1 and TRBJ1-6, with D tentatively TRBD1 (6 bases). Germline V gives CDR1 SQVTM, CDR2 ANQGSEA. The V end was cut by 6 bases, the J end by 9 bases, with 15 bases between. The CDR3 extends over 13 amino acids. The CDR3 nucleotides read TGCAGCGTAACGGACAGCCTCGCTTCACCCCTCCACTTT. Translation gives CSVTDSLASPLHF.

This clonotype was counted between two and nine times. The chain joins TRBV20-1 to TRBJ2-7; D gene uncertain. V lost 0 bases to trimming and J lost 2 bases, with 17 bases between them. Germline V gene sequence: CDR1 DFQATT, CDR2 SNEGSKA (reference sequence). This CDR3 contains 16 residues. This CDR3 reads CSARDLRLAPTYEQYF. The CDR3 DNA reads TGCAGTGCTAGAGATTTGAGGTTAGCCCCTACCTACGAGCAGTACTTC.

This clonotype was counted between two and nine times. This chain joins TRBV7-2 and TRBJ1-5; D is perhaps TRBD1 (5 bases). Germline-derived CDR1 and CDR2 are SGHTA and FQGNSA. Trimming removed 5 bases from V and 0 bases from J, with 14 bases in between. The length of the CDR3 is 16 residues. This CDR3 is CASSQFPGTSNQPQHF. CDR3 in DNA: TGTGCCAGCAGCCAATTCCCAGGGACTAGCAATCAGCCCCAGCATTTT.

The V call is TRBV20-1, the J call TRBJ2-6; D is unresolved. The CDR3 runs 15 residues. Germline V CDR1 and CDR2: DFQATT, SNEGSKA (reference sequence). Trimming took off 5 bases at V and 0 bases at J, with 11 bases between the two ends. In DNA form, the CDR3 reads TGCAGTGCTCCCCCTGAGGCCTCTGGGGCCAACGTCCTGACTTTC. Encoded protein: CSAPPEASGANVLTF.

This chain connects TRBV29-1 to TRBJ2-7; 8 bases are shared with TRBD1. J lost 0 bases, V lost 6 bases, and 13 bases had no gene match. CDR3 size: 16 residues. Germline V gives CDR1 SQVTM, CDR2 ANQGSEA. The CDR3 sequence: CSVGGRGTGSSYEQYF. The CDR3 DNA follows: TGCAGCGTGGGGGGTAGGGGGACAGGTTCCTCCTACGAGCAGTACTTC.

This clonotype came up a few times. The chain couples TRBV14 to TRBJ2-1; 7 nucleotides align to TRBD1. After removal of 6 bases from V and 3 bases from J, the junction contained 17 bases not matched to a gene. This CDR3 is built from 18 residues. Germline CDR1 is SGHDN and CDR2 is FVKESK. The CDR3 DNA reads TGTGCCAGCAGTCCCTACCCCGGGACAGAAATTCACTACAATGAGCAGTTCTTC. Translation gives CASSPYPGTEIHYNEQFF.

This clonotype was seen only a few times. The rearrangement uses TRBV5-6 and TRBJ2-7; tentative D call: TRBD1 (6 bases). The germline V gene encodes CDR1 SGHDT and CDR2 YYEEEE. The V end lost 1 base, the J end lost 2 bases, and 19 bases lay between the germline ends. The CDR3 covers 17 residues. The DNA for the CDR3 is TGTGCCAGCAGCTTGTCGGTGACAGGCCACCTCGCCTACGAGCAGTACTTC. Amino acids: CASSLSVTGHLAYEQYF.

This clonotype has more than one count but fewer than ten. The chain combines TRBV19 with TRBJ2-1, with 9 positions matching TRBD2. In germline, CDR1 is LNHDA, CDR2 SQIVND (reference sequence). Trimming removed 3 bases from V and 7 bases from J; junction bases left unmatched: 7. This CDR3 spans 15 amino acids. Here the CDR3 reads CASSIRAGGINEQFF. CDR3 sequence (DNA): TGTGCCAGTAGTATCCGAGCGGGAGGTATTAATGAGCAGTTCTTC.

This chain uses TRBV12-3 or TRBV12-4 with TRBJ2-5; D not certain. V was trimmed by 1 base and J by 6 bases, leaving 3 bases between them. The CDR3 runs 11 residues. The CDR3 sequence: CASSLVQTQYF. In DNA, the CDR3 is TGTGCCAGCAGTTTAGTTCAGACCCAGTACTTC.

This chain joins TRBV12-3 or TRBV12-4 and TRBJ2-2, with 7 bases aligning to TRBD1. The V gene end was trimmed by 8 bases and the J gene end by 0 bases; junction bases not matched to a gene: 12. This CDR3 comprises 17 residues. CDR3 protein: CASDTPGQRANTGELFF. As DNA, the CDR3 is TGTGCCAGCGATACCCCGGGACAGCGCGCGAACACCGGGGAGCTGTTTTTT.

Only a few counts were recorded for this clonotype. V is TRBV7-9 and J is TRBJ2-7; 7 bases are a match to TRBD1. Trimming cost V 5 bases and J 3 bases; bases outside gene matches: 13. Germline CDR1 reads SEHNR; CDR2 reads FQNEAQ (reference sequence). The CDR3 runs to 16 residues. The CDR3 sequence: CASSPGSGQDYYEQYF. DNA of the CDR3: TGTGCCAGCAGCCCGGGGAGTGGACAGGATTACTACGAGCAGTACTTC. The full variable domain, completed using reference TRBV7-9 and TRBJ2-7, is DTGVSQNPRHKITKRGQNVTFRCDPISEHNRLYWYRQTLGQGPEFLTYFQNEAQLEKSRLLSDRFSAERPKGSFSTLEIQRTEQGDSAMYLCASSPGSGQDYYEQYFGPGTRLTVT.

On this clonotype itself: A clone one base away is much larger, so this may be a read error. The chain is built from TRBV20-1 and TRBJ2-3, with D maybe TRBD1 (6 bases). Germline V gene data show CDR1 as DFQATT and CDR2 as SNEGSKA (reference sequence). CDR3 size: 16 residues. The CDR3 DNA sequence: TGCTGTGCTAGACCGCCGGGAACAGGGTCCACAGATACGCAGTATTTT. This codes for CCARPPGTGSTDTQYF.

This clonotype showed up just a few times. The V call is TRBV20-1, the J call TRBJ2-6; TRBD2 might be the D (7 bases). The V gene lost 2 bases and the J gene lost 2 bases, with 10 bases spanning the gap. The CDR3 sequence is 15 residues long. Germline V gives CDR1 DFQATT, CDR2 SNEGSKA (reference sequence). The CDR3 loop reads CSARLGGPGANVLTF. The CDR3 DNA reads as TGCAGTGCTAGACTGGGGGGGCCTGGGGCCAACGTCCTGACTTTC.

There are a few counts of this clonotype. The rearrangement uses TRBV29-1 and TRBJ2-7; 9 positions agree with TRBD2. Germline V CDR1 and CDR2: SQVTM, ANQGSEA. The length of the CDR3 is 12 residues. Trimming cost V 5 bases and J 4 bases; bases outside gene matches: 3. The CDR3 nucleotides are TGCAGCGTTTTTAGCGGGAGTTACGAGCAGTACTTC. Translated: CSVFSGSYEQYF.

The chain uses TRBV5-1 and TRBJ2-2; 10 bases map to TRBD2. Germline V gene sequence: CDR1 SGHRS, CDR2 YFSETQ. V lost 0 bases and J lost 5; bases outside the gene matches: 4. This CDR3 contains 16 residues. This CDR3 reads CASSLEASGSTGELFF. As DNA, the CDR3 is TGCGCCAGCAGCTTGGAGGCTAGCGGGAGTACCGGGGAGCTGTTTTTT. Drawing the rest from reference TRBV5-1 and TRBJ2-2, the complete variable domain is KAGVTQTPRYLIKTRGQQVTLSCSPISGHRSVSWYQQTPGQGLQFLFEYFSETQRNKGNFPGRFSGRQFSNSRSEMNVSTLELGDSALYLCASSLEASGSTGELFFGEGSRLTVL.

The chain recombines TRBV30 with TRBJ1-1, with D unclear. CDR1 is GTSNPN and CDR2 is SVGIG in the germline V gene (reference sequence). CDR3 size: 15 residues. V dropped 0 bases and J dropped 0 bases, with 11 bases sitting between them. The CDR3, as DNA: TGTGCCTGGAGTGTACTTGGCAACATGAACACTGAAGCTTTCTTT. It encodes CAWSVLGNMNTEAFF.

This clonotype was seen a handful of times. The chain links TRBV20-1 to TRBJ2-1, with 14 bases lining up with TRBD2. The CDR3 contains 16 residues. Looked up from germline, CDR1 is DFQATT and CDR2 is SNEGSKA (reference sequence). Losses at the gene ends were 5 bases for V and 3 bases for J; bases not matched to a gene: 6. For the CDR3, the DNA is TGCAGTGCTTGGACCGGGACTAGCGGGGGCTACAATGAGCAGTTCTTC. Translated, it gives CSAWTGTSGGYNEQFF.

There are a few counts of this clonotype. The chain employs TRBV6-1 and TRBJ2-2; either TRBD1 or TRBD2 may supply D (5 bases each). Per germline, CDR1 MNHNS and CDR2 SASEGT. The CDR3 has 13 residues. V lost 8 bases and J 7 bases, leaving 14 bases between the germline ends. The CDR3 sequence: CASYTLRGGELFF. CDR3 bases: TGTGCCAGCTACACCCTGAGGGGCGGGGAGCTGTTTTTT.

This clonotype was recorded at least ten times. V gene TRBV28 combines with J gene TRBJ1-5; D unclear. V was trimmed by 5 bases and J by 7 bases, leaving 12 bases between them. Germline-derived CDR1 and CDR2 are MDHEN and SYDVKM. The CDR3 runs to 13 residues. The CDR3 protein is CASSPPGPQPQHF. CDR3 DNA: TGTGCCAGCAGTCCGCCCGGGCCCCAGCCCCAGCATTTT.

This chain's CDR3 is CASSTQAGGSYEQYF. The CDR3 DNA is TGTGCCAGCAGCACACAAGCGGGAGGTAGCTACGAGCAGTACTTC. The chain carries TRBV7-2 and TRBJ2-7, with 9 bases identical to TRBD2. The germline gives CDR1 SGHTA, CDR2 FQGNSA. This CDR3 contains 15 residues. After removal of 5 bases from V and 3 bases from J, the junction contained 8 bases not matched to a gene.

V usage is TRBV7-9 and J usage is TRBJ1-1; 8 bases are a match to TRBD1. Losses at the gene ends were 5 bases for V and 3 bases for J; bases not matched to a gene: 8. Germline-derived CDR1 and CDR2 are SEHNR and FQNEAQ (reference sequence). The CDR3 has 15 amino acids. CDR3 bases: TGTGCCAGCAGCGCTCAAAAGACAGGGGACACTGAAGCTTTCTTT. Translated, it gives CASSAQKTGDTEAFF.

The table lists this clonotype with a few counts. The chain uses TRBV10-2 and TRBJ2-5; perhaps D is TRBD1 or TRBD2 (5 bases each). The V and J ends lost 3 bases and 1 base respectively, with 21 bases between them. The CDR3 has 18 amino acids. The germline CDR1 and CDR2 sequences are WSHSY and SAAADI. This chain's CDR3 is CASSDWGSPVESQETQYF. DNA for the CDR3: TGCGCCAGCAGTGATTGGGGGAGCCCTGTCGAAAGCCAAGAGACCCAGTACTTC.

V usage is TRBV15 and J usage is TRBJ2-7; TRBD2 is a possible D gene (6 bases). The CDR3 loop spans 18 amino acids. Germline V gene lookup returns CDR1 LNHNV and CDR2 YYDKDF (reference sequence). Trimming left V 2 bases short and J 1 base short, with 21 bases between. The CDR3 nucleotides are TGTGCCACCAGCAGACCTGCCCAACTAGCCCAAGCGTCCTACGAGCAGTACTTC. It codes for CATSRPAQLAQASYEQYF.

The gene calls are TRBV10-3 and TRBJ2-1; D possibly uses TRBD1 or TRBD2 (5 bases each). Trimming pared 5 bases from V and 7 bases from J, leaving 12 bases between. This CDR3 has 13 residues. CDR1 and CDR2 from the germline V gene are ENHRY and SYGVKD. The CDR3 sequence: CAISRGTGNEQFF. The CDR3 DNA reads as TGTGCCATCAGTAGAGGGACGGGGAATGAGCAGTTCTTC.

This clonotype appeared a few times. The chain combines TRBV7-9 with TRBJ1-1; no firm D call. Trimming cost V 1 base and J 6 bases, with 6 bases left between them. The CDR3 sequence is 12 residues long. Germline V gives CDR1 SEHNR, CDR2 FQNEAQ (reference sequence). CDR3 in DNA: TGTGCCAGCAGCTTAGGGTCGGCTGAAGCTTTCTTT. Translating it yields CASSLGSAEAFF.

The rearrangement links TRBV20-1 to TRBJ2-5; D is possibly TRBD1 (5 bases). The CDR3 runs 14 residues. Trimming removed 0 bases at V and 4 bases at J, with 12 bases between. Germline CDR1 is DFQATT and CDR2 is SNEGSKA (reference sequence). The CDR3 spells CSARDQGAAETQYF. The CDR3, as DNA: TGCAGTGCTAGAGACCAAGGGGCGGCAGAGACCCAGTACTTC.

The chain employs TRBV29-1 and TRBJ2-5; 11 bases match TRBD2. Germline V lookup: CDR1 SQVTM, CDR2 ANQGSEA. CDR3 length: 17 residues. The V gene end was trimmed by 4 bases and the J gene end by 5 bases; junction bases not matched to a gene: 15. The CDR3 coding sequence is TGCAGCGTTGGGAGAACAACTAGCGGGAGAGGGTATGAGACCCAGTACTTC. It translates to CSVGRTTSGRGYETQYF.

The table lists this clonotype with many counts. The rearrangement joins TRBV12-3 or TRBV12-4 to TRBJ2-1, with TRBD2 identical over 7 bases. The length of the CDR3 is 15 residues. Unmatched junction bases numbered 8, after V lost 1 base and J lost 8 bases. CDR3 coding DNA: TGTGCCAGCAGTTTAGGAGGGAGGGCCCGGGATGAGCAGTTCTTC. It is translated as CASSLGGRARDEQFF.

The sample holds a few counts of this clonotype. The gene calls are TRBV7-2 and TRBJ1-2; possible D gene TRBD1, 5 bases. The germline V and J ends were trimmed by 1 base and 6 bases, with 9 bases remaining between them. This CDR3 comprises 13 residues. Germline V gene sequence: CDR1 SGHTA, CDR2 FQGNSA. The CDR3 loop is CASSLGRENGYTF. The CDR3 coding sequence is TGTGCCAGCAGCTTAGGCAGGGAAAATGGCTACACCTTC.